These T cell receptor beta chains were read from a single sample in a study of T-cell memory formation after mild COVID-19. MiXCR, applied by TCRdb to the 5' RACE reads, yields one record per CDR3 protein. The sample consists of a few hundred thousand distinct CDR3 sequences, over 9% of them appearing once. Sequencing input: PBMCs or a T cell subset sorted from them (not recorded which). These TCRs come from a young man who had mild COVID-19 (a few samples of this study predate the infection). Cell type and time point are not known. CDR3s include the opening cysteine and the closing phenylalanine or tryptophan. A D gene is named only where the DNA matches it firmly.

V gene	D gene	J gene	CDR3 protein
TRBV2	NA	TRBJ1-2	CASSEASGTLLYGYTF
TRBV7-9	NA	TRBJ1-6	CASSLSYSPLHF
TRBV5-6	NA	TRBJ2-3	CASRSGGGATDTQYF
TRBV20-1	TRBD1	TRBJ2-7	CSASGQGVSYEQYF
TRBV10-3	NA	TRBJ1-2	CAISPEAEYGYTF
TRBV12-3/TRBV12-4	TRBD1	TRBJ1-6	CASRPSDRGHSPLHF
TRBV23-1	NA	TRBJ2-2	CASSQVGGRNTGELFF
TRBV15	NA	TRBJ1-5	CATSRDDQPQHF
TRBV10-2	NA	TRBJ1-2	CASSDPQGRGDGYTF
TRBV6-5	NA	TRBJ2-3	CASRTTGHTQYF
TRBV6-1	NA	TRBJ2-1	CASSEGRGPLSGHEQFF
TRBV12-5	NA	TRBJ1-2	CASGLEYGGYTF
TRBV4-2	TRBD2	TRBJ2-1	CASSQVMGGIEQFF
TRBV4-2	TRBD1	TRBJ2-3	CASSQGRTGRSDTQYF
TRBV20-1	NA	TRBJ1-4	CSARVPGVGEKLFF
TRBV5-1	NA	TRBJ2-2	CASSTAGAAGSTGELFF
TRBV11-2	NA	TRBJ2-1	CASSLGGVRWNEQFF
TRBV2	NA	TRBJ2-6	CASCRDCSSGANVLTF
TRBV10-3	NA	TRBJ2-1	CAISESGISRHEQFF
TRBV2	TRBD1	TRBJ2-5	CASSADRGTRETQYF
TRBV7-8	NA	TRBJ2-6	CASSLYGAGGANVLTF
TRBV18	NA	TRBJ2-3	CASSPPPTDTQYF
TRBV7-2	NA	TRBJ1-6	CASGDRNNSPLHF
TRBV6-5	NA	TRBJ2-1	CASRDSIYNEQFF
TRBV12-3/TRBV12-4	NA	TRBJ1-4	CASGAGEKLFF
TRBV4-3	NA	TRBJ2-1	CASSQEAHSEQFF
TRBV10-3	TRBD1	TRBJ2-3	CAIGDSGTDTQYF
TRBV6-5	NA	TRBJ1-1	CASIKNGLTEAFF
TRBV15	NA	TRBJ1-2	CATSRASGSYGYTF
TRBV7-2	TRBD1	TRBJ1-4	CASSSRTGSSEKLFF
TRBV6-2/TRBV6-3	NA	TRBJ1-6	CASSYSPGYLDSPLHF
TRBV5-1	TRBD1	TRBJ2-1	CASSLGQGARLYEQFF
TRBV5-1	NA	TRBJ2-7	CASTFSGSTLLYF
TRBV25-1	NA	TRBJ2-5	CASSAGTHRETQYF
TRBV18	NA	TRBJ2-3	CASSPVYVTADTQYF
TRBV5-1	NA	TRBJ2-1	CASSLDTPSYNEQFF
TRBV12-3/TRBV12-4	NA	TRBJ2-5	CATRVGVMEETQYF
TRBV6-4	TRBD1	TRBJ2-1	CASSETQGADEQFF
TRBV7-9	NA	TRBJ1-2	CASSLDGFGGYTF
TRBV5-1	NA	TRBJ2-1	CASSVERGNEQFF